Reported below is one TCR beta chain. Repertoires were generated with immunoSEQ multiplex PCR, while TCRdb's copy carries only in-frame clones and drops some. The table shows over 8,000 clones, with under 90% occurring only once. The data are from a study of technical replicates of blood from a handful of donors. Trimming left V 3 bases short and J 0 bases short, with 11 bases between. CDR1 is SGHRS, CDR2 YFSETQ, per germline. The length of the CDR3 is 15 residues. The TCR comes from a human donor in good health. Specimen: PBMCs. The chain carries TRBV5-1 and TRBJ2-3, with TRBD1 as a possible D gene (6 bases). The CDR3 is CASSSGQTSTDTQYF. The CDR3 DNA reads as TGCGCCAGCAGCTCCGGACAGACTAGCACAGATACGCAGTATTTT.